These T cell receptor beta chains were read from a single sample in a study of blood T cell repertoires in COVID-19. Sequencing was performed with immunoSEQ multiplex PCR; in TCRdb, only in-frame clones are kept and a portion is missing. Of roughly 50,000 clones listed, about nine tenths are singletons. Source material: peripheral blood. The receptor source for this set is a middle-aged woman with active COVID-19. CDR3s include the opening cysteine and the closing phenylalanine or tryptophan. A D gene is named only where the DNA matches it firmly. For some rows the clone size is stated as once, few or many, or as a class when expanded; others skip it.

J: TRBJ1-2
D: TRBD1
V: TRBV6-1
size: -
DNA: TGTGCCAGCAGTGAAGGGCAGGGGGGACTCTATGGCTACACCTTC
CDR3: CASSEGQGGLYGYTF

J: TRBJ2-7
D: -
V: TRBV4-1
size: -
DNA: TGCGCCAGCTCCCAAGCAGACAGGTTATACGAGCAGTACTTC
CDR3: CASSQADRLYEQYF

J: TRBJ2-2
D: -
V: TRBV5-5
size: -
DNA: TGTGCCAGCAGCTTGCTGACACAAGCGAACACCGGGGAGCTGTTTTTT
CDR3: CASSLLTQANTGELFF

J: TRBJ2-5
D: -
V: TRBV2
size: -
DNA: TGTGCCAGCAATAAGGGCGGGGGCGACCAAGAGACCCAGTACTTC
CDR3: CASNKGGGDQETQYF

J: TRBJ2-5
D: -
V: TRBV6-2/TRBV6-3
size: -
DNA: TGTGCCAGCAGTCCCTTCAGGGGAGTGACCCAGTACTTC
CDR3: CASSPFRGVTQYF

J: TRBJ2-1
D: TRBD1
V: TRBV3-1/TRBV3-2
size: once
DNA: TGTGCCAGCAGCTACGGGACAGGGGTTAATGAGCAGTTCTTC
CDR3: CASSYGTGVNEQFF

J: TRBJ1-3
D: -
V: TRBV7-9
size: -
DNA: TGTGCCAGCAGCTTAACAGCTGGAAACACCATATATTTT
CDR3: CASSLTAGNTIYF

J: TRBJ1-5
D: -
V: TRBV3-1/TRBV3-2
size: -
DNA: TGTGCCAGCAGCCATTCTACAGGGAGAGATAATCAGCCCCAGCATTTT
CDR3: CASSHSTGRDNQPQHF

J: TRBJ1-3
D: -
V: TRBV6-5
size: -
DNA: TGTGCCAGCAGCGAGGTGGGGGCCTCTGGAAACACCATATATTTT
CDR3: CASSEVGASGNTIYF

J: TRBJ2-7
D: TRBD1
V: TRBV7-9
size: -
DNA: TGTGCCAGCAGCTTACATACAGGGGAAAGGGGGTCCTACGAGCAGTACTTC
CDR3: CASSLHTGERGSYEQYF

J: TRBJ2-5
D: -
V: TRBV3-1/TRBV3-2
size: -
DNA: TGTGCCAGCAGCCTCCTCCAAGAGACCCAGTACTTC
CDR3: CASSLLQETQYF

J: TRBJ2-5
D: TRBD2
V: TRBV2
size: -
DNA: TGTGCCAGCGGCCGTAGCGGGGGGCCAGAGACCCAGTACTTC
CDR3: CASGRSGGPETQYF

J: TRBJ2-7
D: TRBD2
V: TRBV4-1
size: -
DNA: TGCGCCAGCAGCCCACTAGCGGGGAGCTCCTACGAGCAGTACTTC
CDR3: CASSPLAGSSYEQYF

J: TRBJ2-5
D: -
V: TRBV5-1
size: -
DNA: TGCGCCAGCGGCCGGGGGACAGCAAGCCAAGAGACCCAGTACTTC
CDR3: CASGRGTASQETQYF

J: TRBJ2-3
D: -
V: TRBV7-3
size: -
DNA: TGTGCCAGCAGCTTAATGTCCAGGTCCACAGATACGCAGTATTTT
CDR3: CASSLMSRSTDTQYF

J: TRBJ2-1
D: -
V: TRBV7-6
size: -
DNA: TGTGCCAGCAGCTTACGCAGGGGAAGGAATGAGCAGTTCTTC
CDR3: CASSLRRGRNEQFF

J: TRBJ1-1
D: -
V: TRBV5-4
size: -
DNA: TGTGCCAGCAGCGAGGAGGAGTGGCAGAACACTGAAGCTTTCTTT
CDR3: CASSEEEWQNTEAFF

J: TRBJ2-1
D: -
V: TRBV29-1
size: -
DNA: TGCAGCGTTGAAAACGGGGTGGTCTACAATGAGCAGTTCTTC
CDR3: CSVENGVVYNEQFF

J: TRBJ2-4
D: -
V: TRBV6-5
size: -
DNA: TGTGCCAGCATTTGGGGGGGCCCGACCAAAAACATTCAGTACTTC
CDR3: CASIWGGPTKNIQYF

J: TRBJ2-3
D: TRBD2
V: TRBV5-1
size: -
DNA: TGCGCCAGCAGCGCGGGACTAGCGGGGACAGATACGCAGTATTTT
CDR3: CASSAGLAGTDTQYF

J: TRBJ2-2
D: -
V: TRBV11-1
size: -
DNA: TGTGCCAGCAGCTTAGGGGCCATAGAGCTGTTTTTT
CDR3: CASSLGAIELFF

J: TRBJ1-5
D: -
V: TRBV19
size: -
DNA: TGTGCCACCAGACAGGACTTTTATAGCAATCAGCCCCAGCATTTT
CDR3: CATRQDFYSNQPQHF

J: TRBJ2-2
D: -
V: TRBV5-1
size: -
DNA: TGCGCCAGCAGACTCAAGGGGCTAGGAAACACCGGGGAGCTGTTTTTT
CDR3: CASRLKGLGNTGELFF

J: TRBJ2-7
D: -
V: TRBV6-5
size: -
DNA: TGTGCCAGCAGCCGTCGGGGCTACGAGCAGTACTTC
CDR3: CASSRRGYEQYF

J: TRBJ1-1
D: -
V: TRBV24-1
size: -
DNA: TGTGCCACCAGCAACTTCCGGGACACCCCTGGGGACACTGAAGCTTTCTTT
CDR3: CATSNFRDTPGDTEAFF

J: TRBJ2-3
D: -
V: TRBV4-3
size: -
DNA: TGCGCCAGCAGCCAAGATCTAACAGGGAGAGATACGCAGTATTTT
CDR3: CASSQDLTGRDTQYF

J: TRBJ2-7
D: -
V: TRBV11-3
size: -
DNA: TGTGCCAGCAGCGCGAGACAGGGACTCGACGAGCAGTACTTC
CDR3: CASSARQGLDEQYF

J: TRBJ1-1
D: TRBD1
V: TRBV5-1
size: -
DNA: TGCGCCAGCAGCCCGTGGGGAGGACAGGGATCCCCTGAAGCTTTCTTT
CDR3: CASSPWGGQGSPEAFF

J: TRBJ1-2
D: -
V: TRBV7-9
size: -
DNA: TGTGCCAGCAGTTCTACGAACTATGGCTACACCTTC
CDR3: CASSSTNYGYTF

J: TRBJ1-1
D: -
V: TRBV11-3
size: -
DNA: TGTGCCAGCAGCTTCAGGACGGGGGGACATACTATACTTAACACTGAAGCTTTCTTT
CDR3: CASSFRTGGHTILNTEAFF

J: TRBJ1-5
D: -
V: TRBV21-1
size: -
DNA: TGTGCCAGCCGCCTGAACAGGGGAAGAGAATCTTCCCTCAATCAGCCCCAGCATTTT
CDR3: CASRLNRGRESSLNQPQHF

J: TRBJ2-4
D: TRBD1
V: TRBV7-3
size: few
DNA: TGTGCCAGCAGCTTGACAGGGGGCGCAAACATTCAGTACTTC
CDR3: CASSLTGGANIQYF

J: TRBJ1-6
D: -
V: TRBV2
size: -
DNA: TGTGCCAGCAGTCAAGAAAGCGCATCACCCCTCCACTTT
CDR3: CASSQESASPLHF

J: TRBJ2-1
D: TRBD2
V: TRBV5-6
size: -
DNA: TGTGCCAGCAGCGCACCGACGGGGGGGCATGAGCAGTTCTTC
CDR3: CASSAPTGGHEQFF

J: TRBJ2-7
D: -
V: TRBV20-1
size: -
DNA: TGCAGTGCTAGTAGCGGAGGGCATGTCTCCTACGAGCAGTACTTC
CDR3: CSASSGGHVSYEQYF

J: TRBJ2-3
D: -
V: TRBV25-1
size: -
DNA: TGTGCCAGCAGTGATGGCATAATCACAGATACGCAGTATTTT
CDR3: CASSDGIITDTQYF

J: TRBJ2-3
D: TRBD2
V: TRBV4-1
size: -
DNA: TGCGCCAGCAGCCAAGGACTAGCGGGGGCAGATACGCAGTATTTT
CDR3: CASSQGLAGADTQYF

J: TRBJ2-7
D: -
V: TRBV27
size: -
DNA: TGTGCCAGCAGGCCAACAGAGACCACACCCCATTCCAGCTCCTACGAGCAGTACTTC
CDR3: CASRPTETTPHSSSYEQYF